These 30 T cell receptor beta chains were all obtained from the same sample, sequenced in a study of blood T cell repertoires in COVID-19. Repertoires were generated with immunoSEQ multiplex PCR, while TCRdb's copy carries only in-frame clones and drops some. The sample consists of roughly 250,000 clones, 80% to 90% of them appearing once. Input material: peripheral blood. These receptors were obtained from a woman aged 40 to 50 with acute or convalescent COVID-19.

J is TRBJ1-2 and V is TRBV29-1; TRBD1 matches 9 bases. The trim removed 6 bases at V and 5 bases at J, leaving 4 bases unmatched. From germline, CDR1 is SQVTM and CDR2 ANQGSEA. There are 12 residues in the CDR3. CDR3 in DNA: TGCAGCGTCTTGACAGGGGGATATGGCTACACCTTC. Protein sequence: CSVLTGGYGYTF.

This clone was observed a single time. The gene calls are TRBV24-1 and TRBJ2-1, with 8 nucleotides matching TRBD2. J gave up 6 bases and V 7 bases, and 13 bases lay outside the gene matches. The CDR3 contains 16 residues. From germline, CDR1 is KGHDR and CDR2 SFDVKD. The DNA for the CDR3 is TGTGCCACCAGCCCCCTTGGAAAGCGGGGGCCCAATGAGCAGTTCTTC. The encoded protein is CATSPLGKRGPNEQFF.

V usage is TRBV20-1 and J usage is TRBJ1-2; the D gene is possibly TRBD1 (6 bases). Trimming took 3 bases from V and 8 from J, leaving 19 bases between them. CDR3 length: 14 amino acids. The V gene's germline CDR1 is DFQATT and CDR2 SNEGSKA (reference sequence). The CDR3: CSASTRTALPGYTF. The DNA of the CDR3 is TGCAGTGCTAGTACCCGGACAGCTCTCCCGGGCTACACCTTC.

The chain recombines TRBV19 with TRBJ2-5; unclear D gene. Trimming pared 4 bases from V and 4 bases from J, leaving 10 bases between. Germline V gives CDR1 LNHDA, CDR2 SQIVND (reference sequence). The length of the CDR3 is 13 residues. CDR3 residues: CASSTALPETQYF. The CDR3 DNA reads TGTGCCAGTAGTACCGCACTACCAGAGACCCAGTACTTC.

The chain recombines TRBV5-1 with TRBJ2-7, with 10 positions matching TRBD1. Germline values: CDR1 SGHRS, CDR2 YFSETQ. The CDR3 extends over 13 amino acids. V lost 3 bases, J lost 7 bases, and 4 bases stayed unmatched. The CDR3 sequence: CASSWDRGGEQYV. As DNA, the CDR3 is TGCGCCAGCAGCTGGGACAGGGGTGGGGAGCAGTACGTC.

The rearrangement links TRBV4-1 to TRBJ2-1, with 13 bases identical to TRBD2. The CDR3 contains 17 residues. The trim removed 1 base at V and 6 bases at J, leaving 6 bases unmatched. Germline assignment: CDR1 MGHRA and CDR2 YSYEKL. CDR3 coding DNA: TGCGCCAGCAGCCAAGTCCCTACTAGCGGGGGGGCCAATGAGCAGTTCTTC. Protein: CASSQVPTSGGANEQFF.

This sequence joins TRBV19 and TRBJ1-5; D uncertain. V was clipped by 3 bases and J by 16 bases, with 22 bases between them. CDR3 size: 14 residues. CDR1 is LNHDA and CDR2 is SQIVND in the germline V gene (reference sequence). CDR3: CASSIEGPLAPAHF. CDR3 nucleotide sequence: TGTGCCAGTAGTATTGAGGGCCCCCTCGCCCCAGCCCATTTT.

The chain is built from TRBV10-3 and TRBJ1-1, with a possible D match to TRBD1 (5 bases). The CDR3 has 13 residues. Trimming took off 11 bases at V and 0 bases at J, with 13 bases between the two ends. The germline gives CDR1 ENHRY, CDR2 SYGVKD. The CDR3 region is CAATGGVNTEAFF. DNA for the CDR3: TGTGCCGCCACCGGGGGGGTGAACACTGAAGCTTTCTTT.

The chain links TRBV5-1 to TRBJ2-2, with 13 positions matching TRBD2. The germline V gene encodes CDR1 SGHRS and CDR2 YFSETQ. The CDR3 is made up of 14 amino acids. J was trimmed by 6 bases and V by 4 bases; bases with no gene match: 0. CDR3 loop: CASSGTSGAGELFF. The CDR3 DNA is TGCGCCAGCAGCGGGACTAGCGGGGCCGGGGAGCTGTTTTTT.

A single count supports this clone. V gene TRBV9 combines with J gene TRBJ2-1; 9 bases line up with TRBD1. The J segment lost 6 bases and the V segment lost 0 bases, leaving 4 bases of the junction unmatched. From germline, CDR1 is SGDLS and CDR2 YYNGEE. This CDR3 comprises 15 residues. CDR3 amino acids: CASSVVGTGSNEQFF. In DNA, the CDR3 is TGTGCCAGCAGCGTAGTAGGGACAGGGTCCAATGAGCAGTTCTTC. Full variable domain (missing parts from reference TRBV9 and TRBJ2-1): DSGVTQTPKHLITATGQRVTLRCSPRSGDLSVYWYQQSLDQGLQFLIQYYNGEERAKGNILERFSAQQFPDLHSELNLSSLELGDSALYFCASSVVGTGSNEQFFGPGTRLTVL.

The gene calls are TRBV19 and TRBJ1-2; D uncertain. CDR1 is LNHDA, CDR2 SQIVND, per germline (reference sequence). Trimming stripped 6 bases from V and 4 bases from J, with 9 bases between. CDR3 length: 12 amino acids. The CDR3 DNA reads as TGTGCCAGTAGCGGCGGGCTCTATGGCTACACCTTC. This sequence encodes CASSGGLYGYTF. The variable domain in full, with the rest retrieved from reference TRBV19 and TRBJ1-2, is DGGITQSPKYLFRKEGQNVTLSCEQNLNHDAMYWYRQDPGQGLRLIYYSQIVNDFQKGDIAEGYSVSREKKESFPLTVTSAQKNPTAFYLCASSGGLYGYTFGSGTRLTVV.

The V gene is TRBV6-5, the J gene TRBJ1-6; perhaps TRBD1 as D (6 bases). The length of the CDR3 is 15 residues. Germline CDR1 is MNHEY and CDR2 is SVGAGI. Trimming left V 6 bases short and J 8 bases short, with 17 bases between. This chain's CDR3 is CASSLLDSRDSPLHF. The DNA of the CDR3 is TGTGCCAGCAGCCTATTGGACAGTCGGGATTCACCCCTCCACTTT.

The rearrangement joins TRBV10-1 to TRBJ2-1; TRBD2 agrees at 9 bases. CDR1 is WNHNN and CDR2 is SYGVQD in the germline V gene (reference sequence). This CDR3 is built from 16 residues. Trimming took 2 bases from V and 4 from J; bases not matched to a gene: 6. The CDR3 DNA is TGCGCCAGCAGTGAGGGGCGGGGGGGCCGATACAATGAGCAGTTCTTC. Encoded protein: CASSEGRGGRYNEQFF.

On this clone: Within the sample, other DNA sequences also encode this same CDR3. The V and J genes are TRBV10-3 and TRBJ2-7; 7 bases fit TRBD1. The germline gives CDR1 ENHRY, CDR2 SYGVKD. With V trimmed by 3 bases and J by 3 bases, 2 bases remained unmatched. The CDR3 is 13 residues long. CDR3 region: CAISERQGYEQYV. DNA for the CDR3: TGTGCCATCAGTGAAAGACAGGGCTACGAGCAGTACGTC.

CDR3 coding DNA: TGCGCCAGCAGCTTCCTCGGGACAGACTATGGCTACACCTTC. Its translation: CASSFLGTDYGYTF. V and J are TRBV5-1 and TRBJ1-2, with 7 bases lining up with TRBD1. The CDR3 runs to 14 residues. CDR1 is SGHRS, CDR2 YFSETQ, per germline. V trimming: 2 bases; J trimming: 3 bases; junction bases outside the gene matches: 4.

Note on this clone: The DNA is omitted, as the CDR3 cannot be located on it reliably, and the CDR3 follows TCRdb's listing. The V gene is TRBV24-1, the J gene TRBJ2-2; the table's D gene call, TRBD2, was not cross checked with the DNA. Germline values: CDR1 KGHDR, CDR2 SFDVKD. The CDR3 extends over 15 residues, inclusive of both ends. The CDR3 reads CATSDSGLRAGELFF.

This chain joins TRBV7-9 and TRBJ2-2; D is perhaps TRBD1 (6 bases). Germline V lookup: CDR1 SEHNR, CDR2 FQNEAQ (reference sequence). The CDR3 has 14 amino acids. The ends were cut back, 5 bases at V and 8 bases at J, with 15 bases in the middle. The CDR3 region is CASSEPVGQGELFF. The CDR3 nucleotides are TGTGCCAGCAGCGAACCGGTGGGACAAGGGGAGCTGTTTTTT. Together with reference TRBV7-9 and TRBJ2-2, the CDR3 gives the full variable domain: DTGVSQNPRHKITKRGQNVTFRCDPISEHNRLYWYRQTLGQGPEFLTYFQNEAQLEKSRLLSDRFSAERPKGSFSTLEIQRTEQGDSAMYLCASSEPVGQGELFFGEGSRLTVL.

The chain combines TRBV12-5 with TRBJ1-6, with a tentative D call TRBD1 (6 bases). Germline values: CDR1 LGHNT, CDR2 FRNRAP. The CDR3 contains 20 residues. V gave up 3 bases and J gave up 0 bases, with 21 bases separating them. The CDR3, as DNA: TGTGCTAGTGGTTTATTTACGGGGGGGCTTTCAAGCTCCTATAATTCACCCCTCCACTTT. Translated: CASGLFTGGLSSSYNSPLHF.

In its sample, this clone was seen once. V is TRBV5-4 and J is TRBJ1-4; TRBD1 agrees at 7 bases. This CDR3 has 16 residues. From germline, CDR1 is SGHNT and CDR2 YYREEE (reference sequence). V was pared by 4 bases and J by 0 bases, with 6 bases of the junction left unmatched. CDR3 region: CASSPTGSATNEKLFF. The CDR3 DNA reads TGTGCCAGCAGCCCGACAGGGTCCGCAACTAATGAAAAACTGTTTTTT.

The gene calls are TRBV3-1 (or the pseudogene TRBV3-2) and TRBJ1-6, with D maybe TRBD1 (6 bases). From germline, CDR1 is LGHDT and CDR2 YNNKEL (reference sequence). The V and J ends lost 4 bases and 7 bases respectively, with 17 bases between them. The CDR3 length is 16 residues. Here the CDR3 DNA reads TGTGCCAGCAGCCCCCTTGGGGGGGCGTCGAATTCACCCCTCCACTTT. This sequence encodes CASSPLGGASNSPLHF.

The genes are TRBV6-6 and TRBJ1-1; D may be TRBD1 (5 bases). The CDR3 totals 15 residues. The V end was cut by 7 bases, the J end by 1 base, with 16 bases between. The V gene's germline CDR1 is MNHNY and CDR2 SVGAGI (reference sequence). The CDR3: CASNDLPQGNTEAFF. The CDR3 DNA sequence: TGTGCCAGCAACGACCTGCCCCAGGGGAACACTGAAGCTTTCTTT.

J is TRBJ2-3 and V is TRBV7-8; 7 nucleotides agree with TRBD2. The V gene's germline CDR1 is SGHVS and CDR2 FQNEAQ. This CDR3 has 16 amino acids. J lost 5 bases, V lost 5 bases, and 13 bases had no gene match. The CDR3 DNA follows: TGTGCCAGCAGCCCTAGAGTAGCGGGCAGTCAAGATACGCAGTATTTT. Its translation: CASSPRVAGSQDTQYF.

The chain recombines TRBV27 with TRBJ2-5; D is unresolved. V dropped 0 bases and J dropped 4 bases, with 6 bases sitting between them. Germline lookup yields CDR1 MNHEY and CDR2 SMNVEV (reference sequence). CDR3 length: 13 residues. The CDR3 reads CASSLSRGETQYF. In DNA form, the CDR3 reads TGTGCCAGCAGTTTATCCCGAGGAGAGACCCAGTACTTC.

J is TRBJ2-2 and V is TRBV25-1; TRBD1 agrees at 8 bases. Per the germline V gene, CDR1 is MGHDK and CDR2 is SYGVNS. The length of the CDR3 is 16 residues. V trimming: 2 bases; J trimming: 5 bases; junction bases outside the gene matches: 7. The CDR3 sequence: CASSEDRGGWTGELFF. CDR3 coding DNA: TGTGCCAGCAGTGAAGACAGGGGAGGATGGACCGGGGAGCTGTTTTTT.

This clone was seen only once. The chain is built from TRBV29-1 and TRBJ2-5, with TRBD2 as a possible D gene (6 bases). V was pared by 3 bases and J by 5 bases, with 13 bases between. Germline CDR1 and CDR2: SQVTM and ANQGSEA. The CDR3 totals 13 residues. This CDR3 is CSVDLGRGETQYF. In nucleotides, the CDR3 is TGCAGCGTTGATTTAGGTCGGGGGGAGACCCAGTACTTC.

Here the CDR3 DNA reads TGTGCCAGCAGCTTAGGAAGGGGGAGGGGTGGCTACACCTTC. Protein product: CASSLGRGRGGYTF. The gene calls are TRBV7-8 and TRBJ1-2, with D perhaps TRBD1 (6 bases). The germline gives CDR1 SGHVS, CDR2 FQNEAQ. The germline V and J ends were trimmed by 1 base and 7 bases, with 13 bases remaining between them. The CDR3 is made up of 14 amino acids.

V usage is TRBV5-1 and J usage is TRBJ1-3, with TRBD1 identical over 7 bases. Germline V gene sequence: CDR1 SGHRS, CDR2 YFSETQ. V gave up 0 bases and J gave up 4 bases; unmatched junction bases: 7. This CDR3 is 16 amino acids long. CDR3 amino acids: CASSLEYQGDGNTIYF. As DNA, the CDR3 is TGCGCCAGCAGCTTGGAGTACCAGGGGGACGGAAACACCATATATTTT.

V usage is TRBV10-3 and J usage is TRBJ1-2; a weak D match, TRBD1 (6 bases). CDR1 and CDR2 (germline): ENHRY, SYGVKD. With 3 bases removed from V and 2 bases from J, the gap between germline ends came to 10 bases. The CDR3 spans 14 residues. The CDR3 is CAISEQQGNYGYTF. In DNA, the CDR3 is TGTGCCATCAGTGAACAACAGGGAAACTATGGCTACACCTTC.

As DNA, the CDR3 is TGTGCCAGCAGTTACGGACAGGGGATTCAGCCCCAGCATTTT. Its translation is CASSYGQGIQPQHF. The J gene is TRBJ1-5, the V gene TRBV6-2 or TRBV6-3; 9 bases map to TRBD1. CDR3 length: 14 residues. Germline V gives CDR1 MNHEY, CDR2 SVGEGT. The J segment lost 6 bases and the V segment lost 2 bases, leaving 2 bases of the junction unmatched.

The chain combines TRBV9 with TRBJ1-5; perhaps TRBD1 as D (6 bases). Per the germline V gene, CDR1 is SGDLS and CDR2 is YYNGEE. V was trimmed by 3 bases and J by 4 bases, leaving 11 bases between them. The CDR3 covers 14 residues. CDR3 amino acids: CASSAGTTNQPQHF. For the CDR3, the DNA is TGTGCCAGCAGCGCGGGGACAACAAATCAGCCCCAGCATTTT.